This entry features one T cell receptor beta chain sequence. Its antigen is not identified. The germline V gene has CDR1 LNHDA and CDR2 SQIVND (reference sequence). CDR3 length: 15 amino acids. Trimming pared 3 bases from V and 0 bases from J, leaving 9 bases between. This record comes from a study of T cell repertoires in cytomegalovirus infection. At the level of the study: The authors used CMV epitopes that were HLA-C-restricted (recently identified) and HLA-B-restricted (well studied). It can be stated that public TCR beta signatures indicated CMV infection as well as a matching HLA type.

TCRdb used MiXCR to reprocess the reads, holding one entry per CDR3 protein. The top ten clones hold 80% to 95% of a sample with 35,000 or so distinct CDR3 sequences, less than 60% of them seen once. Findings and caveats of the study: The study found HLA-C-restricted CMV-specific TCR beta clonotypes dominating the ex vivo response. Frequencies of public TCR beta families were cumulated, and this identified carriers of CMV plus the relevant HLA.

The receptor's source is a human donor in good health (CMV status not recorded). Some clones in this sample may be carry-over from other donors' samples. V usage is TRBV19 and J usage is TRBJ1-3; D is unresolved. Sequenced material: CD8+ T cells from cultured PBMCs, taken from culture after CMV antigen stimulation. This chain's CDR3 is CASSMWAFSGNTIYF. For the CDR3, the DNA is TGTGCCAGTAGTATGTGGGCCTTCTCTGGAAACACCATATATTTT.